The 7 T cell receptor beta chains reported below all come from one sample, sequenced in a study of T cell repertoires in cytomegalovirus infection (dated by TCRdb to between 2018 and 2021). The sequencer was an Illumina HiSeq 1500. TCRdb reprocessing: public reads trimmed at Q25 with fastp, clones called with MiXCR, in-frame beta chains kept. Rows with one shared CDR3 protein collapse into an entry with the most common genes and DNA. Counted in this sample were 250,000 to 350,000 distinct CDR3 sequences; more than 20% of them appeared once. The top ten hold around 14% of the sample. Sequencing was done on a sample of PBMCs. The receptors stem from a human donor in good health (CMV status not recorded). Some clones in this sample may be carry-over from other donors' samples.

CDR3 residues: CASRRAGAINEQFF. As DNA, the CDR3 is TGTGCCAGTAGACGCGCGGGGGCTATCAATGAGCAGTTCTTC. This rearrangement joins TRBV19 to TRBJ2-1; D may be TRBD2 (7 bases). V lost 6 bases, J lost 6 bases, and 15 bases lay in between. CDR1 and CDR2 (germline): LNHDA, SQIVND (reference sequence). This CDR3 has 14 amino acids.

There are a few counts of this clonotype. CDR3 residues: CASSLSVRVKYEQYF. The DNA of the CDR3 is TGTGCCAGCAGTTTATCTGTGCGGGTGAAATACGAGCAGTACTTC. The chain combines TRBV28 with TRBJ2-7; possible D gene TRBD2, 5 bases. The V end was cut by 1 base, the J end by 4 bases, with 14 bases between. The CDR3 runs 15 residues. Germline lookup yields CDR1 MDHEN and CDR2 SYDVKM.

This clonotype was seen only a few times. The CDR3 nucleotides read TGTGCCAGCAGCCTACGGTGGGACGGGGAGCTGTTTTTT. It specifies CASSLRWDGELFF. This chain joins TRBV11-3 and TRBJ2-2; unclear D gene. The germline V gene encodes CDR1 SGHNT and CDR2 YENEEA. The CDR3 spans 13 residues. V lost 5 bases and J lost 7, with 11 bases in between.

J is TRBJ2-1 and V is TRBV24-1; D not resolved. V gave up 4 bases and J gave up 10 bases, with 10 bases separating them. The CDR3 is 12 amino acids. Germline V gene sequence: CDR1 KGHDR, CDR2 SFDVKD. CDR3 sequence reads: CATSDPGLEQFF. The CDR3 DNA follows: TGTGCCACCAGTGACCCGGGTCTCGAGCAGTTCTTC.

V and J are TRBV11-2 and TRBJ1-2; D unclear. V shed 1 base and J shed 0 bases, with 6 bases lying between them. CDR3 length equals 14 residues. Germline V CDR1 and CDR2: SGHAT, FQNNGV. CDR3: CASSLGNANYGYTF. In DNA form, the CDR3 reads TGTGCCAGCAGCTTAGGAAACGCTAACTATGGCTACACCTTC.

This clonotype was counted only a few times. V is TRBV20-1 and J is TRBJ2-5; tentatively, D is TRBD1 (6 bases). Deletions cut 0 bases from V and 5 bases from J, with 19 bases between. The CDR3 is 16 amino acids. Germline V gene lookup returns CDR1 DFQATT and CDR2 SNEGSKA (reference sequence). The CDR3 nucleotides are TGCAGTGCTAGAGATTTGTCCGGCAGGGGCACCGAGACCCAGTACTTC. This codes for CSARDLSGRGTETQYF.

This clonotype was seen a handful of times. One end of the junction does not line up with germline, which may come from a read error. The rearrangement joins TRBV28 to TRBJ2-5; D is unclear. This CDR3 region has 13 residues. Germline V CDR1 and CDR2: MDHEN, SYDVKM. For the CDR3, the DNA is TGTGCCAGCAGGGTCCCCAACCAGGAGACCCAGTACTTC. This translates into CASRVPNQETQYF.